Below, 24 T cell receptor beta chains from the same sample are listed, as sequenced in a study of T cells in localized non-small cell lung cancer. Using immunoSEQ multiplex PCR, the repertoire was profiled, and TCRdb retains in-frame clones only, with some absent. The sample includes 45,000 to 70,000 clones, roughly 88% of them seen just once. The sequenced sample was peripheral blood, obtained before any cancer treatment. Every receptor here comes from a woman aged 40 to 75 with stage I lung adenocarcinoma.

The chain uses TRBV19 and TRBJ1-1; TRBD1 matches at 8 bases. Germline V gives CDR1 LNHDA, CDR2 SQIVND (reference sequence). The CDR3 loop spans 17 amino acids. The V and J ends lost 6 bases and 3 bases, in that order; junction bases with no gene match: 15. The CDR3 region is CASSGQGSRWRDTEAFF. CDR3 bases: TGTGCCAGTAGCGGACAGGGCTCCCGGTGGAGAGACACTGAAGCTTTCTTT.

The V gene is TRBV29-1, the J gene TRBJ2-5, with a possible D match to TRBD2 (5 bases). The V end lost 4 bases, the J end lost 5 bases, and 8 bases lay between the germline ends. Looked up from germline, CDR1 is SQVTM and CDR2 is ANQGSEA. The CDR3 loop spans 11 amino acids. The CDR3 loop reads CSVGGSETQYF. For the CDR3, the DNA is TGCAGCGTTGGAGGGTCGGAGACCCAGTACTTC.

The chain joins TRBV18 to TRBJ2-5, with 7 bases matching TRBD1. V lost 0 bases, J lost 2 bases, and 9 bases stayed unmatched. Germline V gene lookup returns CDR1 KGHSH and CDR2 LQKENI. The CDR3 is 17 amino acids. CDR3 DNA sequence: TGTGCCAGCTCACCACCTTTCCGGACAGGCTTTCAAGAGACCCAGTACTTC. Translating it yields CASSPPFRTGFQETQYF.

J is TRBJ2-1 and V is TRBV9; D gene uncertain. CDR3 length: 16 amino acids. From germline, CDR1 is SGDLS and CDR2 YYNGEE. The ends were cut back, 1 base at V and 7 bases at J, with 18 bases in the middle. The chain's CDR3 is CASSVSPSFPLNEQFF. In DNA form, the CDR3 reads TGTGCCAGCAGCGTAAGTCCCTCCTTCCCGTTGAATGAGCAGTTCTTC.

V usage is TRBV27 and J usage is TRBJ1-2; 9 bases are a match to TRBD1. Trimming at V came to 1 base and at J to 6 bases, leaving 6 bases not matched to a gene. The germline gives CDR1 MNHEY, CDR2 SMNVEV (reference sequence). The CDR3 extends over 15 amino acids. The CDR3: CASSLWGQGLHGYTF. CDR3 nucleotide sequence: TGTGCCAGCAGTTTATGGGGACAGGGTCTACATGGCTACACCTTC.

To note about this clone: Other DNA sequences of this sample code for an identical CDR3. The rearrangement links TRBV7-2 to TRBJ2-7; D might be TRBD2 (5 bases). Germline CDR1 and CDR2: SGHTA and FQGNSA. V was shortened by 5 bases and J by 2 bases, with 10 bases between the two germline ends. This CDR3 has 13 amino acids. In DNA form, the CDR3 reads TGTGCCAGCAGCACCGCCGGGACCTACGAGCAGTACTTC. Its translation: CASSTAGTYEQYF.

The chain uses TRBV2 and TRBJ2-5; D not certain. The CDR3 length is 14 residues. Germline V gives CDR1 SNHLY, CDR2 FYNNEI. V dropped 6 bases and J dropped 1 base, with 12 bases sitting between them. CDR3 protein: CASSPLTVQETQYF. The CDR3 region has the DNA TGTGCCAGCAGCCCGTTGACTGTCCAAGAGACCCAGTACTTC.

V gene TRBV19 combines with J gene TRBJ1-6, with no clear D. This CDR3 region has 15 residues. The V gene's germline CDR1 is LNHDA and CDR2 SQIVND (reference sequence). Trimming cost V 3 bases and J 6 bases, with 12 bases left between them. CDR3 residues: CASSMGAGFNSPLHF. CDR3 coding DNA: TGTGCCAGTAGTATGGGTGCCGGATTTAATTCACCCCTCCACTTT.

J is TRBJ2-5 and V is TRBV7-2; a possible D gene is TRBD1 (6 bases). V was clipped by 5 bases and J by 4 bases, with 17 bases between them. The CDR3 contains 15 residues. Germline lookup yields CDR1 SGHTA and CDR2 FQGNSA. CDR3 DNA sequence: TGTGCCAGCAGCCGAGAAGGGGGATGGGGAGAGACCCAGTACTTC. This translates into CASSREGGWGETQYF.

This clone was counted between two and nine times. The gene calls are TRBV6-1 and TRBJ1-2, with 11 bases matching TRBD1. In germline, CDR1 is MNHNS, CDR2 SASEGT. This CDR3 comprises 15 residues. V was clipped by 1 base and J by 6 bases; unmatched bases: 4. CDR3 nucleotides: TGTGCCAGCAGTGAAGTGGGGGACAGGGGGGATGGCTACACCTTC. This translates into CASSEVGDRGDGYTF.

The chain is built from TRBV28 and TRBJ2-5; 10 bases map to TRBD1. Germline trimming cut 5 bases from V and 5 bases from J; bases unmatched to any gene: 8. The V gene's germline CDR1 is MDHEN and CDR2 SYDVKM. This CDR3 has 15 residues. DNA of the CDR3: TGTGCCAGCAGTCCCCCGACAGGGGGCGCTGAGACCCAGTACTTC. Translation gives CASSPPTGGAETQYF.

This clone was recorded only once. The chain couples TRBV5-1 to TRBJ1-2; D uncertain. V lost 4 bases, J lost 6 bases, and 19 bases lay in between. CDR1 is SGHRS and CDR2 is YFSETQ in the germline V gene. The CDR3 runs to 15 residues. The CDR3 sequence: CASSPEEGSRDGYTF. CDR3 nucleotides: TGCGCCAGCAGCCCTGAAGAGGGTTCTAGAGATGGCTACACCTTC.

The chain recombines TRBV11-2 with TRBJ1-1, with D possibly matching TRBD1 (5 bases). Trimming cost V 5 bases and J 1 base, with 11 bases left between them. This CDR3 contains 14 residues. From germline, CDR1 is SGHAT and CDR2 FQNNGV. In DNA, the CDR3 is TGTGCCAGCAGCACTCGAAGGGGGAACACTGAAGCTTTCTTT. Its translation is CASSTRRGNTEAFF.

The CDR3 region has the DNA TGTGCCAGCAGCCCGACTACCGTAACCTACGAGCAGTACTTC. Its protein is CASSPTTVTYEQYF. V gene TRBV2 combines with J gene TRBJ2-7; TRBD2 is a possible D gene (5 bases). V lost 6 bases and J 2 bases, leaving 14 bases between the germline ends. The CDR3 contains 14 residues. CDR1 SNHLY and CDR2 FYNNEI come from the germline V gene.

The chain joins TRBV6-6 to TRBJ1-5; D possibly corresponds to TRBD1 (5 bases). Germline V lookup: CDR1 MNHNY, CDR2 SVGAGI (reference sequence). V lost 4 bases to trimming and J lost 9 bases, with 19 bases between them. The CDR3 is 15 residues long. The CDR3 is CASSSDSAMGRPQHF. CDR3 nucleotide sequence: TGTGCCAGCAGTTCCGACAGCGCCATGGGCCGGCCCCAGCATTTT.

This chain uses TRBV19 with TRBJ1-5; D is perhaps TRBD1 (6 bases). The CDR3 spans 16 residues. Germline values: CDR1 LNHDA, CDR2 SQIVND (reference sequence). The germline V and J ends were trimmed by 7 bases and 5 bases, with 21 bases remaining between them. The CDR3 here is CASTPGATGFDQPQHF. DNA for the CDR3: TGTGCCAGTACTCCGGGGGCGACGGGTTTCGATCAGCCCCAGCATTTT.

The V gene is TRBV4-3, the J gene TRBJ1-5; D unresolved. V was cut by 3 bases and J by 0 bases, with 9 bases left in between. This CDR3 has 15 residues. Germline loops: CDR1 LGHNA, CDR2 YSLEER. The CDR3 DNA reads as TGCGCCAGCAGCCAGACCCTGAATAGCAATCAGCCCCAGCATTTT. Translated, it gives CASSQTLNSNQPQHF.

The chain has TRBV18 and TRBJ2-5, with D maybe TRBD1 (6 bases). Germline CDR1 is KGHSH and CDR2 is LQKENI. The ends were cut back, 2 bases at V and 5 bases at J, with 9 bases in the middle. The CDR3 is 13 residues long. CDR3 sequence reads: CASSPNRDETQYF. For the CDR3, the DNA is TGTGCCAGCTCACCAAACAGGGACGAGACCCAGTACTTC.

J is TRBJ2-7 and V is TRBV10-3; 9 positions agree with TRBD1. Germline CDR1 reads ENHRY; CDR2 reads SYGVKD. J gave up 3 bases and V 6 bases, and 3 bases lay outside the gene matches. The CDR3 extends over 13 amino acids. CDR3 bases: TGTGCCATCAGATGGGACAGGGACTACGAGCAGTACTTC. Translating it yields CAIRWDRDYEQYF.

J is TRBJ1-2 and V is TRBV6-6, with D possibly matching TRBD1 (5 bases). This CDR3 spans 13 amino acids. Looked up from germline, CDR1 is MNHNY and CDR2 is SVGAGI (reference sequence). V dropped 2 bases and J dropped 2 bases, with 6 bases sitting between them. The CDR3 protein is CASSYGANYGYTF. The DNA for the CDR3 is TGTGCCAGCAGTTACGGGGCGAACTATGGCTACACCTTC.

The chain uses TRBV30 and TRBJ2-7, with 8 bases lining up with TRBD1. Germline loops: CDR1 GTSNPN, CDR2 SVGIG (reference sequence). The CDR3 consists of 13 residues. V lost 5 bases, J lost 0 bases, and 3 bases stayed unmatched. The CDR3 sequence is CAWGTGSSYEQYF. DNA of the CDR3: TGTGCCTGGGGGACAGGAAGCTCCTACGAGCAGTACTTC.

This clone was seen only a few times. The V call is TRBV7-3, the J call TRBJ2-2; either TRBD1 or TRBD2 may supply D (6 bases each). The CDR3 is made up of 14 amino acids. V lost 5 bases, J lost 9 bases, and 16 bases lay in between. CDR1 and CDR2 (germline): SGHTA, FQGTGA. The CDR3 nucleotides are TGTGCCAGCAGCGAATCGGGGGCGCACCGGGAGCTGTTTTTT. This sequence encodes CASSESGAHRELFF.

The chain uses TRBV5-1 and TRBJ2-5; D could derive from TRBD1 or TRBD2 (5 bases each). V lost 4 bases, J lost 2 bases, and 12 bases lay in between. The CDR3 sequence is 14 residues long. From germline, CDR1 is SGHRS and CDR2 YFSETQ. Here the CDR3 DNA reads TGCGCCAGCAGCCATCCGGGACGGCAAGAGACCCAGTACTTC. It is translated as CASSHPGRQETQYF. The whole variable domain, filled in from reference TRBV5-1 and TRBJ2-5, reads KAGVTQTPRYLIKTRGQQVTLSCSPISGHRSVSWYQQTPGQGLQFLFEYFSETQRNKGNFPGRFSGRQFSNSRSEMNVSTLELGDSALYLCASSHPGRQETQYFGPGTRLLVL.

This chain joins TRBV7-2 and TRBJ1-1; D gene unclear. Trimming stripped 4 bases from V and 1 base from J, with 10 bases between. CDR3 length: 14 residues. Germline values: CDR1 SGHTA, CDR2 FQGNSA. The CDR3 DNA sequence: TGTGCCAGCAGCTCCTATCCGGGGAACACTGAAGCTTTCTTT. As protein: CASSSYPGNTEAFF.